The 30 T cell receptor beta chains given below trace back to one sample, sequenced in a study of T-cell reconstitution after alpha-beta-depleted transplantation in children. The authors prepared the TCRbeta library with unique molecular identifiers. In TCRdb, the PCR reads were re-called with MiXCR into one record per CDR3 protein. The sample carries about 280,000 distinct CDR3 sequences, 11% recorded once. This specimen was peripheral blood, taken 180 days after TCRalphabeta/CD19-depleted stem cell transplant. These receptors were taken from a male patient aged 2 to 10 who had a stem cell transplant for chronic granulomatous disease, so the T cells may come from the graft donor.

This clonotype appeared a single time. This may be a read error, as it is one base from a much larger clone. This chain links TRBV7-8 with TRBJ2-3; D is possibly TRBD2 (5 bases). The CDR3 consists of 12 residues. From germline, CDR1 is SGHVS and CDR2 FQNEAQ. CDR3 bases: TGTGCCAGCAACCCTAGCACAGCTACGCAGTATTTT. It specifies CASNPSTATQYF.

This chain links TRBV2 with TRBJ1-5; D gene uncertain. Germline lookup yields CDR1 SNHLY and CDR2 FYNNEI. The CDR3 loop spans 16 amino acids. Deletions cut 3 bases from V and 4 bases from J, with 16 bases between. The CDR3 bases are TGTGCCAGCAGTGATAGACCCCCCCTCTGGAATCAGCCCCAGCATTTT. It codes for CASSDRPPLWNQPQHF.

This clonotype was counted a few times. The rearrangement joins TRBV12-3 or TRBV12-4 to TRBJ2-3; TRBD2 matches at 16 bases. After removal of 8 bases from V and 0 bases from J, the junction contained 5 bases not matched to a gene. The CDR3 extends over 17 amino acids. The CDR3 bases are TGTGCCAGCTCCGGGACTAGCGGGAGGGCTAGCACAGATACGCAGTATTTT. Translated: CASSGTSGRASTDTQYF.

The sample holds many counts of this clonotype. The chain combines TRBV28 with TRBJ2-7, with D maybe TRBD2 (6 bases). From germline, CDR1 is MDHEN and CDR2 SYDVKM. CDR3 length: 12 residues. V was pared by 7 bases and J by 3 bases, with 10 bases between. The CDR3 sequence is CASTSSDYEQYF. CDR3 bases: TGTGCCAGCACGTCTAGCGACTACGAGCAGTACTTC.

The chain recombines TRBV11-2 with TRBJ2-5, with a weak D call TRBD1 (7 bases). The CDR3 has 15 residues. V lost 8 bases to trimming and J lost 2 bases, with 18 bases between them. In germline, CDR1 is SGHAT, CDR2 FQNNGV. CDR3 residues: CASRVGRGTQETQYF. The CDR3 DNA reads as TGTGCCAGCCGAGTGGGCAGGGGGACTCAAGAGACCCAGTACTTC.

At least ten counts were recorded for this clonotype. V usage is TRBV7-9 and J usage is TRBJ2-1; TRBD2 aligns across 11 bases. V gave up 1 base and J gave up 7 bases; unmatched junction bases: 6. This CDR3 has 16 residues. CDR1 SEHNR and CDR2 FQNEAQ come from the germline V gene (reference sequence). The CDR3: CASSLVPTSGTNEQFF. The DNA for the CDR3 is TGTGCCAGCAGCTTAGTTCCGACTAGCGGGACTAATGAGCAGTTCTTC.

In its sample, this clonotype was seen many times. This chain uses TRBV20-1 with TRBJ2-6; D gene unclear. V was trimmed by 6 bases and J by 4 bases, leaving 10 bases between them. The germline V gene encodes CDR1 DFQATT and CDR2 SNEGSKA (reference sequence). The CDR3 has 13 amino acids. The CDR3 protein is CSATSVGANVLTF. CDR3 DNA: TGCAGTGCCACATCTGTGGGGGCCAACGTCCTGACTTTC.

This clonotype was seen more than once but under ten times. The chain carries TRBV28 and TRBJ2-7, with 13 nucleotides matching TRBD2. V shed 5 bases and J 4 bases; nucleotides not matched to a gene: 11. Looked up from germline, CDR1 is MDHEN and CDR2 is SYDVKM. The CDR3 has 17 residues. CDR3 loop: CASSQTSGRGGRYEQYF. CDR3 DNA: TGTGCCAGCAGTCAAACTAGCGGGAGGGGCGGGAGGTACGAGCAGTACTTC.

This clonotype was detected ten times or more. J is TRBJ1-5 and V is TRBV24-1; unclear D gene. Trimming took off 8 bases at V and 4 bases at J, with 29 bases between the two ends. CDR1 and CDR2 from the germline V gene are KGHDR and SFDVKD. The CDR3 covers 19 residues. CDR3 DNA sequence: TGTGCCACCAACCGTCCACCGTACCGACCGAATGCCCTAAATCAGCCCCAGCATTTT. It is translated as CATNRPPYRPNALNQPQHF.

In its sample, this clonotype was seen many times. CDR3 sequence reads: CASRSRGQVGPIFQETQYF. CDR3 nucleotides: TGTGCCAGCAGAAGCCGGGGCCAGGTGGGTCCTATCTTTCAAGAGACCCAGTACTTC. This rearrangement joins TRBV6-2 or TRBV6-3 to TRBJ2-5; D tentatively fits TRBD1 or TRBD2 (5 bases each). Germline lookup yields CDR1 MNHEY and CDR2 SVGEGT. Trimming left V 6 bases short and J 2 bases short, with 28 bases between. CDR3 length equals 19 residues.

This clonotype was seen ten or more times. The gene calls are TRBV6-1 and TRBJ2-2, with TRBD2 matching over 7 bases. V lost 6 bases, J lost 5 bases, and 6 bases stayed unmatched. The CDR3 has 14 residues. The germline CDR1 and CDR2 sequences are MNHNS and SASEGT. The CDR3 DNA sequence: TGTGCCAGCAGCCGCCTAGCGGTTACCGGGGAGCTGTTTTTT. Residues: CASSRLAVTGELFF.

The genes are TRBV7-2 and TRBJ2-1, with 9 bases aligning to TRBD2. The CDR3 loop spans 16 amino acids. The trim removed 5 bases at V and 8 bases at J, leaving 13 bases unmatched. Germline CDR1 and CDR2: SGHTA and FQGNSA. The CDR3 reads CASSPQGSGSGYEQFF. Here the CDR3 DNA reads TGTGCCAGCAGCCCACAGGGTAGCGGGAGTGGTTATGAGCAGTTCTTC. The variable domain in full, with the rest retrieved from reference TRBV7-2 and TRBJ2-1, is GAGVSQSPSNKVTEKGKDVELRCDPISGHTALYWYRQSLGQGLEFLIYFQGNSAPDKSGLPSDRFSAERTGGSVSTLTIQRTQQEDSAVYLCASSPQGSGSGYEQFFGPGTRLTVL.

The table lists this clonotype with many counts. This chain links TRBV3-1 with TRBJ1-2, with D unresolved. Germline assignment: CDR1 LGHDT and CDR2 YNNKEL (reference sequence). Trimming took off 1 base at V and 8 bases at J, with 5 bases between the two ends. This CDR3 comprises 11 residues. The CDR3 region is CASSQGVGYTF. The CDR3 nucleotides are TGTGCCAGCAGCCAAGGGGTCGGCTACACCTTC.

This clonotype was seen many times. The CDR3 here is CASSAGWGPSYEQYF. CDR3 coding DNA: TGTGCCAGCAGCGCAGGGTGGGGACCCTCCTACGAGCAGTACTTC. V is TRBV14 and J is TRBJ2-7; possibly TRBD1 or TRBD2 for D (5 bases each). CDR1 and CDR2 (germline): SGHDN, FVKESK. This CDR3 has 15 residues. Trimming left V 5 bases short and J 0 bases short, with 14 bases between.

This clonotype showed up many times. This chain uses TRBV7-9 with TRBJ2-5, with D perhaps matching TRBD1 or TRBD2 (6 bases each). This CDR3 has 16 residues. Per the germline V gene, CDR1 is SEHNR and CDR2 is FQNEAQ (reference sequence). Trimming stripped 2 bases from V and 0 bases from J, with 13 bases between. This chain's CDR3 is CASSLRGTTYQETQYF. CDR3 DNA sequence: TGTGCCAGCAGCTTACGCGGGACAACGTACCAAGAGACCCAGTACTTC. The full variable domain, its missing parts supplied by reference TRBV7-9 and TRBJ2-5, is DTGVSQNPRHKITKRGQNVTFRCDPISEHNRLYWYRQTLGQGPEFLTYFQNEAQLEKSRLLSDRFSAERPKGSFSTLEIQRTEQGDSAMYLCASSLRGTTYQETQYFGPGTRLLVL.

With regard to this clonotype: This sequence may be a read error, since a much larger clone differs from it by one base. The chain employs TRBV20-1 and TRBJ2-1; TRBD2 might be the D (5 bases). V lost 4 bases, J lost 3 bases, and 10 bases lay in between. CDR1 is DFQATT and CDR2 is SNEGSKA in the germline V gene (reference sequence). CDR3 length: 13 amino acids. The CDR3 sequence is CSAIEGRYNEQFF. CDR3 nucleotide sequence: TGCAGTGCTATTGAGGGCCGCTACAATGAGCAGTTCTTC.

This clonotype has at least ten counts. V and J are TRBV11-3 and TRBJ2-1; 10 positions match TRBD2. The trim removed 5 bases at V and 6 bases at J, leaving 13 bases unmatched. There are 17 residues in the CDR3. Germline V gives CDR1 SGHNT, CDR2 YENEEA. The CDR3 sequence is CASSREGVAGGTNEQFF. In DNA form, the CDR3 reads TGTGCCAGCAGCAGGGAGGGGGTAGCGGGAGGAACCAATGAGCAGTTCTTC. Variable domain in full (rest from reference TRBV11-3 and TRBJ2-1): EAGVVQSPRYKIIEKKQPVAFWCNPISGHNTLYWYLQNLGQGPELLIRYENEEAVDDSQLPKDRFSAERLKGVDSTLKIQPAELGDSAVYLCASSREGVAGGTNEQFFGPGTRLTVL.

The sample holds many counts of this clonotype. V gene TRBV20-1 combines with J gene TRBJ2-1; 7 bases fit TRBD2. Germline V lookup: CDR1 DFQATT, CDR2 SNEGSKA (reference sequence). The CDR3 runs 13 residues. The trim removed 0 bases at V and 15 bases at J, leaving 11 bases unmatched. CDR3 DNA: TGCAGTGCTAGAGATCTCTTTGGCGGGAGTGGGTTCTTC. Protein product: CSARDLFGGSGFF.

This clonotype was seen many times. The chain employs TRBV10-2 and TRBJ2-1; D is unclear. The CDR3 has 14 amino acids. The germline V and J ends were trimmed by 10 bases and 3 bases, with 16 bases remaining between them. Germline V gives CDR1 WSHSY, CDR2 SAAADI. CDR3 nucleotide sequence: TGCGCCACCGACACCGCCGACTTCTACAATGAGCAGTTCTTC. It specifies CATDTADFYNEQFF.

The J gene is TRBJ2-5, the V gene TRBV18, with D possibly TRBD2 on 5 matching bases. The V end was cut by 3 bases, the J end by 3 bases, with 20 bases between. Germline CDR1 and CDR2: KGHSH and LQKENI. The CDR3 has 17 amino acids. CDR3 nucleotide sequence: TGTGCCAGCTCACCGCCCTTTCCACCACCGAGGGAAGAGACCCAGTACTTC. Translating it yields CASSPPFPPPREETQYF.

This clonotype has at least ten counts. This chain uses TRBV27 with TRBJ2-3; D perhaps matches TRBD1 (5 bases). Looked up from germline, CDR1 is MNHEY and CDR2 is SMNVEV (reference sequence). Trimming left V 5 bases short and J 1 base short, with 10 bases between. The CDR3 sequence is 14 residues long. The CDR3, as DNA: TGTGCCAGCAGTGCAGGGTTCGGCACAGATACGCAGTATTTT. Its protein product is CASSAGFGTDTQYF.

In its sample, this clonotype was seen many times. This chain uses TRBV7-2 with TRBJ2-2, with TRBD2 as a possible D gene (6 bases). Trimming took 1 base from V and 3 from J, leaving 9 bases between them. The CDR3 spans 15 residues. The V gene's germline CDR1 is SGHTA and CDR2 FQGNSA. CDR3 nucleotides: TGTGCCAGCAGCTTAGTGGACTATGACACCGGGGAGCTGTTTTTT. Protein: CASSLVDYDTGELFF. Supplemented by reference TRBV7-2 and TRBJ2-2, the full variable domain reads GAGVSQSPSNKVTEKGKDVELRCDPISGHTALYWYRQSLGQGLEFLIYFQGNSAPDKSGLPSDRFSAERTGGSVSTLTIQRTQQEDSAVYLCASSLVDYDTGELFFGEGSRLTVL.

Regarding this clonotype: At one boundary the junction diverges from the germline segment, which might be a read error. The V and J genes are TRBV6-5 and TRBJ1-1, with TRBD1 matching 9 bases. From germline, CDR1 is MNHEY and CDR2 SVGAGI. CDR3 length equals 15 residues. CDR3 in amino acids: CASSNGTGSNTKAFF. The CDR3 DNA sequence: TGTGCCAGCAGTAACGGGACAGGGTCGAACACTAAAGCTTTCTTT.

This clonotype has a count of ten or more. V is TRBV28 and J is TRBJ1-1, with D possibly TRBD1 on 6 matching bases. The CDR3 contains 12 residues. Trimming removed 3 bases at V and 13 bases at J, with 15 bases between. Germline values: CDR1 MDHEN, CDR2 SYDVKM. The CDR3 region has the DNA TGTGCCAGCAGTTTTCAGGGGCTCCTAGGTTTCTTT. It is translated as CASSFQGLLGFF.

The genes are TRBV29-1 and TRBJ1-1; possibly TRBD1 for D (6 bases). Germline CDR1 SQVTM, CDR2 ANQGSEA. Trimming shortened V by 5 bases and J by 3 bases, and 13 bases separated the two germline ends. The CDR3 runs 13 residues. Written as DNA, the CDR3 is TGCAGCGTTAGTATAGGGGGATACACTGAAGCTTTCTTT. It specifies CSVSIGGYTEAFF.

This clonotype showed up just a few times. The chain carries TRBV27 and TRBJ2-1, with 7 bases that match TRBD2. CDR1 is MNHEY, CDR2 SMNVEV, per germline (reference sequence). The CDR3 has 16 amino acids. V lost 5 bases to trimming and J lost 2 bases; unmatched junction nucleotides: 9. The CDR3 region has the DNA TGTGCCAGCAGTCGTGATTCTAGCGGAGCCTACAATGAGCAGTTCTTC. Translation gives CASSRDSSGAYNEQFF.

This clonotype was observed many times. The chain combines TRBV20-1 with TRBJ2-1; perhaps TRBD1 as D (6 bases). The ends were cut back, 6 bases at V and 5 bases at J, with 14 bases in the middle. The germline V gene encodes CDR1 DFQATT and CDR2 SNEGSKA (reference sequence). CDR3 length: 13 residues. The CDR3 here is CSATLDSNNEQFF. The CDR3, as DNA: TGCAGTGCAACCTTGGACAGTAACAATGAGCAGTTCTTC.

This clonotype was counted many times. V gene TRBV5-1 combines with J gene TRBJ2-1; D possibly corresponds to TRBD2 (6 bases). Per the germline V gene, CDR1 is SGHRS and CDR2 is YFSETQ. Deletions cut 4 bases from V and 1 base from J, with 15 bases between. The CDR3 spans 16 residues. In DNA, the CDR3 is TGCGCCAGCAGCCCGACCGGACTAAAATCCTACAATGAGCAGTTCTTC. Translated, it gives CASSPTGLKSYNEQFF.

This clonotype was observed at least ten times. The genes are TRBV12-3 or TRBV12-4 and TRBJ2-5; TRBD1 aligns across 7 bases. Unmatched junction bases numbered 8, after V lost 2 bases and J lost 5 bases. The CDR3 spans 15 residues. The CDR3 nucleotides are TGTGCCAGCAGTTTAATGGGACAGAGTGGGGAGACCCAGTACTTC. Residues: CASSLMGQSGETQYF.

This clonotype has ten or more counts. CDR3 nucleotides: TGTGCCAGCAGAAAACGAGACATTAGCACAGATACGCAGTATTTT. Residues: CASRKRDISTDTQYF. This chain uses TRBV12-3 or TRBV12-4 with TRBJ2-3; no clear D. V lost 6 bases and J lost 0, with 13 bases in between. There are 15 residues in the CDR3.